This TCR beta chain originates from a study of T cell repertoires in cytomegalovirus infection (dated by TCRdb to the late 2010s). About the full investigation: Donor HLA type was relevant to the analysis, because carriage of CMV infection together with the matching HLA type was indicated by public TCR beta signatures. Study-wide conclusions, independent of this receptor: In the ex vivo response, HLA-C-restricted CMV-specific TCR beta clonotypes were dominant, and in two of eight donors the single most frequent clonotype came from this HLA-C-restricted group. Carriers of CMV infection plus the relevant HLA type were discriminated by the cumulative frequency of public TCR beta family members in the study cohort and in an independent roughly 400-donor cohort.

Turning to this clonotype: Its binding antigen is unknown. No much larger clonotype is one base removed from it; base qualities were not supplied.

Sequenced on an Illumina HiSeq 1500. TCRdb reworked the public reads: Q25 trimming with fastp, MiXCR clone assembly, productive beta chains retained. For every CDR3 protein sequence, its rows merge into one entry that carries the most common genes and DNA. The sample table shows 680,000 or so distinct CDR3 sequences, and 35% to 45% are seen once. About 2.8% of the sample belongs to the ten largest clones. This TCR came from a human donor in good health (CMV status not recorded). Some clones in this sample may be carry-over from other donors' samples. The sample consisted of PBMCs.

The base sequence is TGTGCCAGCAGTCCAACGGGACAGAGATACTATGGCTACACCTTC. This gives the protein CASSPTGQRYYGYTF. The rearranged segments are TRBV3-1 and TRBJ1-2; TRBD1 aligns with 7 central bases. Per the germline V gene (reference sequence), LGHDT is the CDR1 and YNNKEL is the CDR2. After removal of 6 bases from V and 3 bases from J, the junction retains 10 bases not matched to a gene. The CDR3, from cysteine to phenylalanine, totals 15 residues. Of the read, only the CDR3 DNA is kept; its 45 bases are in frame from base 1.